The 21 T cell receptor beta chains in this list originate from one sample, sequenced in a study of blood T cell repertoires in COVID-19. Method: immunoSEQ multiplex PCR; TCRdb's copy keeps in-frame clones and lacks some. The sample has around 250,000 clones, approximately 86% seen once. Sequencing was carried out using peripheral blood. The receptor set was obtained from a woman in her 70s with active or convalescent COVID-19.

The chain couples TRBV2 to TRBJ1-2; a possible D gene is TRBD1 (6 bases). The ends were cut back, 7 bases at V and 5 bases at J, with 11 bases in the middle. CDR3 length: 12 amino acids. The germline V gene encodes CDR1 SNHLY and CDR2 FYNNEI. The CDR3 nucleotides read TGTGCCAGCATGGCGGGGGCGTATGGCTACACCTTC. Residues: CASMAGAYGYTF.

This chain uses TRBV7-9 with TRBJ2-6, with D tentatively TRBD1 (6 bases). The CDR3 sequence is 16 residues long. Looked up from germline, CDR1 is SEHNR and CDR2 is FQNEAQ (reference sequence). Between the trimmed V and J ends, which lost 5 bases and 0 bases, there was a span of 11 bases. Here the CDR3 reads CASSPGQPSGANVLTF. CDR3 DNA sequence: TGTGCCAGCAGCCCTGGACAGCCCTCTGGGGCCAACGTCCTGACTTTC. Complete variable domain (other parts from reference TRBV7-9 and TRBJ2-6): DTGVSQNPRHKITKRGQNVTFRCDPISEHNRLYWYRQTLGQGPEFLTYFQNEAQLEKSRLLSDRFSAERPKGSFSTLEIQRTEQGDSAMYLCASSPGQPSGANVLTFGAGSRLTVL.

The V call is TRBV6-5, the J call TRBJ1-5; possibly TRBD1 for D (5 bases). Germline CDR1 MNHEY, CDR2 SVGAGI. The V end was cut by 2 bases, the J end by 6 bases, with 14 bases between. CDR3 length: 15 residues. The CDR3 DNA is TGTGCCAGCAGTTACCAGCCAGGGTCGGTTCAGCCCCAGCATTTT. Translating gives CASSYQPGSVQPQHF.

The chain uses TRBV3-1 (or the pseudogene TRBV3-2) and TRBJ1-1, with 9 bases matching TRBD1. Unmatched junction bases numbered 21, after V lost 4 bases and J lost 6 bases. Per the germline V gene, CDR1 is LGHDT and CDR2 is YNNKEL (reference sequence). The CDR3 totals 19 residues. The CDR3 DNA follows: TGTGCCAGCAGCCCGCTAAGGACCGGGACAGGGTTCTCTAATCCTGAAGCTTTCTTT. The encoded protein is CASSPLRTGTGFSNPEAFF.

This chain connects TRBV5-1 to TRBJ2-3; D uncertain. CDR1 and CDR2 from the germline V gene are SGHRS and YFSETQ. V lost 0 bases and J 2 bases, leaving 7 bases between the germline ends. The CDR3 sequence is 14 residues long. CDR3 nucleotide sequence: TGCGCCAGCAGCTTGGGTGGCCTCACAGATACGCAGTATTTT. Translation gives CASSLGGLTDTQYF.

The CDR3 loop is CASSLYSRVQETQYF. The CDR3 bases are TGTGCCAGCAGCTTATATTCGAGAGTCCAAGAGACCCAGTACTTC. This chain connects TRBV7-9 to TRBJ2-5; D is unclear. The CDR3 totals 15 residues. Germline V CDR1 and CDR2: SEHNR, FQNEAQ (reference sequence). V lost 2 bases and J lost 1, with 11 bases in between. Variable domain in full (rest from reference TRBV7-9 and TRBJ2-5): DTGVSQNPRHKITKRGQNVTFRCDPISEHNRLYWYRQTLGQGPEFLTYFQNEAQLEKSRLLSDRFSAERPKGSFSTLEIQRTEQGDSAMYLCASSLYSRVQETQYFGPGTRLLVL.

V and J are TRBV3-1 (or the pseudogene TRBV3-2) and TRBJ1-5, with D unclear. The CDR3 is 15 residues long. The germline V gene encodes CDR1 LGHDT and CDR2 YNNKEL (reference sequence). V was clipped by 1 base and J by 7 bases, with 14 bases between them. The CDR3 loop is CASSQASGPRQPQHF. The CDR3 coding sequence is TGTGCCAGCAGCCAAGCTTCTGGGCCCAGGCAGCCCCAGCATTTT.

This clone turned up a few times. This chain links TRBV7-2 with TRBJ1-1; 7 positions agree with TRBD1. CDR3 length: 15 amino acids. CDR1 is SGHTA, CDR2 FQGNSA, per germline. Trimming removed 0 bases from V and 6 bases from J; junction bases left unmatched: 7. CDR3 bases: TGTGCCAGCAGCTTAGCACAGGGGATTGGGGCTGAAGCTTTCTTT. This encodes CASSLAQGIGAEAFF.

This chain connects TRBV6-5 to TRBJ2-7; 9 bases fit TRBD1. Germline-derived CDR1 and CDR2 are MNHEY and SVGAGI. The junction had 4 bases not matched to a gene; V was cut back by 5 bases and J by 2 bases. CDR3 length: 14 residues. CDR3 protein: CASSPWDRAYEQYF. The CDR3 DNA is TGTGCCAGCAGTCCGTGGGACAGGGCCTACGAGCAGTACTTC.

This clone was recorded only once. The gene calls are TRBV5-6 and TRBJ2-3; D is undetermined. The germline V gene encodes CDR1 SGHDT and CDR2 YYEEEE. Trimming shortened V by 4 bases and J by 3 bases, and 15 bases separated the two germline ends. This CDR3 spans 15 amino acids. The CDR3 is CASSLGLPNTDTQYF. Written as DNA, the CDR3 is TGTGCCAGCAGCCTAGGCCTACCTAATACAGATACGCAGTATTTT.

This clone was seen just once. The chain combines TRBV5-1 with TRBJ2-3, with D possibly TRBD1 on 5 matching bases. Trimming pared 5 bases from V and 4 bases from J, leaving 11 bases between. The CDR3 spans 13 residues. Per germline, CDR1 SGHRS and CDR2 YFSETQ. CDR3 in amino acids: CASRGLTPDTQYF. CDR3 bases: TGCGCCAGCAGGGGGCTTACCCCAGATACGCAGTATTTT.

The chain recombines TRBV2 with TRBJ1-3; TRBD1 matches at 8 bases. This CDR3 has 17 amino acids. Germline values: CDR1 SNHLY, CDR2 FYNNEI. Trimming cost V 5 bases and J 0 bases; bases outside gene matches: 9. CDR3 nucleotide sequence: TGTGCCAGCAGTCGAGAGAGAGGACAGGGCTCTGGAAACACCATATATTTT. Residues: CASSRERGQGSGNTIYF.

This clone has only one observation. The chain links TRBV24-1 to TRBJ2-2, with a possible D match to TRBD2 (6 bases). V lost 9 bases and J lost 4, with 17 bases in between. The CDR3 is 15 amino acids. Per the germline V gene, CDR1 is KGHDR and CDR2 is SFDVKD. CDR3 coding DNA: TGTGCCACCGAGAATGCGGGGCCTTCCACCGGGGAGCTGTTTTTT. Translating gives CATENAGPSTGELFF.

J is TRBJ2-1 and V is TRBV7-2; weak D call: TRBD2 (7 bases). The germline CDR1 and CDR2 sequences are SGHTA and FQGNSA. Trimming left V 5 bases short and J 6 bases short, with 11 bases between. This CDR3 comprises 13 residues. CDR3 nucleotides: TGTGCCAGCAGCGGCCGGGGGGCCAATGAGCAGTTCTTC. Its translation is CASSGRGANEQFF.

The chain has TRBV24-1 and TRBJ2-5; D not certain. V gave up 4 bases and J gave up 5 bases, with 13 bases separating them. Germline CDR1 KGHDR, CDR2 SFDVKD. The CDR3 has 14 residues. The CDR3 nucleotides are TGTGCCACCAGTGACCCCTCCCGGCGGGAGACCCAGTACTTC. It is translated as CATSDPSRRETQYF.

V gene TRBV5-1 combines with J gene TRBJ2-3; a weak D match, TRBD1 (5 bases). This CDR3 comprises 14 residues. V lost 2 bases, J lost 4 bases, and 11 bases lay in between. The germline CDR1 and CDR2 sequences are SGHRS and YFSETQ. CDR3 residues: CASSLWLGADTQYF. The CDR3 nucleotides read TGCGCCAGCAGCTTATGGCTAGGGGCAGATACGCAGTATTTT.

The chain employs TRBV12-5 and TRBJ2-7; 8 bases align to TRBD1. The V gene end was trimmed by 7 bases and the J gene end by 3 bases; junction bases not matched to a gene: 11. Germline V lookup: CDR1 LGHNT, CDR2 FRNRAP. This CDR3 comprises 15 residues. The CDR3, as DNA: TGTGCTAGTGCTATGGCAGGGACAGGCCACTACGAGCAGTACTTC. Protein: CASAMAGTGHYEQYF. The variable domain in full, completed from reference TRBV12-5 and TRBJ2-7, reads DARVTQTPRHKVTEMGQEVTMRCQPILGHNTVFWYRQTMMQGLELLAYFRNRAPLDDSGMPKDRFSAEMPDATLATLKIQPSEPRDSAVYFCASAMAGTGHYEQYFGPGTRLTVT.

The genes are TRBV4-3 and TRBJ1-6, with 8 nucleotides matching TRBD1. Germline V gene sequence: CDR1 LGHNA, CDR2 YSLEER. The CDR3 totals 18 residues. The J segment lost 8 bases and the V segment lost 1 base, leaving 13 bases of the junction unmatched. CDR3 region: CASSQAPGTGLLDSPLHF. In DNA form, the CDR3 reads TGCGCCAGCAGCCAAGCCCCCGGGACAGGTCTCTTGGATTCACCCCTCCACTTT.

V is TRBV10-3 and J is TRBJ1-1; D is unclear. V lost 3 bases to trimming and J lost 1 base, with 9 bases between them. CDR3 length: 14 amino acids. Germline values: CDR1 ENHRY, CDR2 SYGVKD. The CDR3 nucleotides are TGTGCCATCAGTGATTCGGGGAAGAACACTGAAGCTTTCTTT. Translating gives CAISDSGKNTEAFF.

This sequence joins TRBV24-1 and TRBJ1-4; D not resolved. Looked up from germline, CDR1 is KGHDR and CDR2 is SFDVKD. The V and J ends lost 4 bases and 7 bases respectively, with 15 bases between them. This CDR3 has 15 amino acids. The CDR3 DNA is TGTGCCACCAGTGAAAAAGCAGGAGAGGGTGAAAAACTGTTTTTT. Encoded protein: CATSEKAGEGEKLFF.

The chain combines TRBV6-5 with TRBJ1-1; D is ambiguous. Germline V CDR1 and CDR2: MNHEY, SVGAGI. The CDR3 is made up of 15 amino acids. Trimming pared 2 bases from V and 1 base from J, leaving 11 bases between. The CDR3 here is CASSYRWGGNTEAFF. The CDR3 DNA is TGTGCCAGCAGTTACCGATGGGGAGGGAACACTGAAGCTTTCTTT.